This T cell receptor (beta chain) was identified in a study of molecular identifiers for immune sequencing clone quantification. TCRdb passed the PCR reads through MiXCR, listing each CDR3 protein once. The sample yields under 350,000 distinct CDR3 sequences, 24% seen once. The sequenced sample consisted of naive CD8+ T cells from blood, with Jurkat cell RNA spiked in. As to subset: FACS-sorted CD8+CD4-CCR7+CD45RA+ naive T cells. The TCR sequence derives from a human donor in good health. Some libraries in this study had Jurkat cell RNA spiked in.

CDR3 sequence: CASSLAGSGPQYEQFF. The CDR3 DNA reads as TGTGCCAGCAGCTTAGCAGGTAGCGGCCCGCAGTATGAGCAGTTCTTC. The chain uses TRBV7-9 and TRBJ2-1; tentatively, D is TRBD2 (6 bases). The CDR3 sequence is 16 residues long. Looked up from germline, CDR1 is SEHNR and CDR2 is FQNEAQ (reference sequence). The germline V and J ends were trimmed by 0 bases and 8 bases, with 17 bases remaining between them.